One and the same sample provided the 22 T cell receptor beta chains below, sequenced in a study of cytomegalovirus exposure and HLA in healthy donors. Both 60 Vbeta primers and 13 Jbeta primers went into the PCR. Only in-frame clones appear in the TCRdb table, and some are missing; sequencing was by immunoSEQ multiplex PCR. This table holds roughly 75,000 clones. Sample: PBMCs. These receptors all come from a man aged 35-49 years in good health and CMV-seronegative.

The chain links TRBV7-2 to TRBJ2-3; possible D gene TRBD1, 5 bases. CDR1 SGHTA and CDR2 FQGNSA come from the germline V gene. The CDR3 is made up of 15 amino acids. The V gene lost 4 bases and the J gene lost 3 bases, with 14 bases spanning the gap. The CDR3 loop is CASSSAGAGTDTQYF. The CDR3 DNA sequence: TGTGCCAGCAGCTCTGCTGGGGCTGGTACAGATACGCAGTATTTT.

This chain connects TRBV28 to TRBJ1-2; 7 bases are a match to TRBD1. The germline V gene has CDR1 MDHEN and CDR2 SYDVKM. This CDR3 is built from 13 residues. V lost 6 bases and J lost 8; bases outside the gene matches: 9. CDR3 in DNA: TGTGCCAGCAGATTGGACAGGAGGGGGGGCTACACCTTC. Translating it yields CASRLDRRGGYTF.

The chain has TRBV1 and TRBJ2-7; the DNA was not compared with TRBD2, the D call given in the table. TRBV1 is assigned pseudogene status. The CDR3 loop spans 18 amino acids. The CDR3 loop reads CTSSQVLSAGGPAYEQYF. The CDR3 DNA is TGCACCAGCAGCCAAGTATTGAGTGCGGGAGGGCCAGCCTACGAGCAGTACTTC.

In DNA form, the CDR3 reads TGTGCCAGCAGTAGGGGACAGCCTCCCTACGAGCAGTACTTC. This sequence encodes CASSRGQPPYEQYF. This chain joins TRBV27 and TRBJ2-7; 7 positions agree with TRBD1. The J segment lost 2 bases and the V segment lost 5 bases, leaving 6 bases of the junction unmatched. Germline CDR1 is MNHEY and CDR2 is SMNVEV (reference sequence). This CDR3 has 14 residues.

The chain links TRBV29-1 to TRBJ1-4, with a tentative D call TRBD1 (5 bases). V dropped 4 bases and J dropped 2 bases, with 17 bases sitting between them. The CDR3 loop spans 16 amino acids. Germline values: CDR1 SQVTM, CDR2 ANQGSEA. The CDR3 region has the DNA TGCAGCGTTGGGGGCAAGGAGGGATCCACTAATGAAAAACTGTTTTTT. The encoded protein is CSVGGKEGSTNEKLFF.

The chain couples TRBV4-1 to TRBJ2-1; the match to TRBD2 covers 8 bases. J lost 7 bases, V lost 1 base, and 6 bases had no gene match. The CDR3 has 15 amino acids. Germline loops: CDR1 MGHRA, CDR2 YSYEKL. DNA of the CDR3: TGCGCCAGCAGCCAAGCGGGGGGGCTAGGAAATGAGCAGTTCTTC. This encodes CASSQAGGLGNEQFF.

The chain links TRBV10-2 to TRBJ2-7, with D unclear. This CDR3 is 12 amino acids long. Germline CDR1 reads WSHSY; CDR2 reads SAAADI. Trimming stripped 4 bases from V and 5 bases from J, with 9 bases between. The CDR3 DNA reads TGCGCCAGCAGTGCTAACCTCCACGAGCAGTACTTC. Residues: CASSANLHEQYF.

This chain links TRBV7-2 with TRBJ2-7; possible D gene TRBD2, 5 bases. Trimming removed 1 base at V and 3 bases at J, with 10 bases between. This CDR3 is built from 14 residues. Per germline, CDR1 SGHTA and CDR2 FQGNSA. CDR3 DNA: TGTGCCAGCAGCTTAGACAGAGGAGGCTACGAGCAGTACTTC. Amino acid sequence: CASSLDRGGYEQYF.

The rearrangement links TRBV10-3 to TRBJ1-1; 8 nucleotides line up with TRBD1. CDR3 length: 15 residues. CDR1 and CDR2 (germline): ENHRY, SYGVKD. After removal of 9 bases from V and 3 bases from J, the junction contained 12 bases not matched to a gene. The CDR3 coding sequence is TGTGCCATATCGAAAGTCGGACAGGGAGACACTGAAGCTTTCTTT. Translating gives CAISKVGQGDTEAFF.

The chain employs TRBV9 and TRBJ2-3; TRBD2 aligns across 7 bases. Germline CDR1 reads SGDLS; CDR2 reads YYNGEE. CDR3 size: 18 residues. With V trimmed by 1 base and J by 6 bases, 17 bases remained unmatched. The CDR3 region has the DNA TGTGCCAGCAGCGTATCAATTGCCCGTGCGGGAGCCGTGGATACGCAGTATTTT. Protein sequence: CASSVSIARAGAVDTQYF.

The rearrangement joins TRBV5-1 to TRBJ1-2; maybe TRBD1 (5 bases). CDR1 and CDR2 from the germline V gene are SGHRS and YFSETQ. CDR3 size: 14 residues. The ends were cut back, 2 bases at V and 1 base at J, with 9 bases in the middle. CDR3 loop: CASSLQESNYGYTF. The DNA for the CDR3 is TGCGCCAGCAGCTTACAGGAGAGTAACTATGGCTACACCTTC.

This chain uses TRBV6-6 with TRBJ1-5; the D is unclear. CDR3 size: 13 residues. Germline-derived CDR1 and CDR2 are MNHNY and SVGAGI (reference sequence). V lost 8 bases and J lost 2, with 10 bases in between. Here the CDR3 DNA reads TGTGCCAGCCGGATGGAGGGCAATCAGCCCCAGCATTTT. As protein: CASRMEGNQPQHF.

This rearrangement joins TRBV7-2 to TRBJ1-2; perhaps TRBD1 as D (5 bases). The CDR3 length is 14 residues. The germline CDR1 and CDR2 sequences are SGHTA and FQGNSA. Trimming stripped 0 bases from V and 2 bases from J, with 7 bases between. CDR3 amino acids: CASSLARGNYGYTF. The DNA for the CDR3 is TGTGCCAGCAGCTTAGCTCGGGGGAACTATGGCTACACCTTC.

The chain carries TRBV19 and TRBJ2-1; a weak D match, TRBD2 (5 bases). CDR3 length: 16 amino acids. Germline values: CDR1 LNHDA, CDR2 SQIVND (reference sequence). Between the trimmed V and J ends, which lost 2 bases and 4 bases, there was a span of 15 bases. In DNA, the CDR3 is TGTGCCAGTAGTATATCTCTAGCTGATATGTACAATGAGCAGTTCTTC. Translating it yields CASSISLADMYNEQFF.

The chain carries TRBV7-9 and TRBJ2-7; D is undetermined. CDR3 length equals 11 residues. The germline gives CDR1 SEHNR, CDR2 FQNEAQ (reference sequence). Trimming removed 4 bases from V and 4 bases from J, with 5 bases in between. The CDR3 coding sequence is TGTGCCAGCAGCTCTCGTTACGAGCAGTACTTC. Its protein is CASSSRYEQYF.

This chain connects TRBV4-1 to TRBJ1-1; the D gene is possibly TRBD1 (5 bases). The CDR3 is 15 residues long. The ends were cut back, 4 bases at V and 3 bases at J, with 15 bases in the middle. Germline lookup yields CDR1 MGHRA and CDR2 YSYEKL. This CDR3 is CASSPGRTGHTEAFF. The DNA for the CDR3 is TGCGCCAGCAGCCCCGGGAGGACGGGGCACACTGAAGCTTTCTTT.

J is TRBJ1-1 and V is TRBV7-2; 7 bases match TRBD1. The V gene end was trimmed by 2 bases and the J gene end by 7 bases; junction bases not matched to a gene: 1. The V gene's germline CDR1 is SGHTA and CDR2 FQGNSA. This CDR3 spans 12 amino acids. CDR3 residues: CASSLWDSEAFF. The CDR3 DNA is TGTGCCAGCAGCTTATGGGACAGTGAAGCTTTCTTT.

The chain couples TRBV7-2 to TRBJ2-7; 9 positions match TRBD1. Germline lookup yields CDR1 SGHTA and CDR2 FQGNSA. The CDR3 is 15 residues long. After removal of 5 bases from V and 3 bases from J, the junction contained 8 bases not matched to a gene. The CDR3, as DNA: TGTGCCAGCAGCGATATTTTGGGACAGGGCTACGAGCAGTACTTC. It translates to CASSDILGQGYEQYF.

The CDR3 coding sequence is TGTGCCAGCAGCTTAGCGCCTAGCGGAGGCACAGATACGCAGTATTTT. It specifies CASSLAPSGGTDTQYF. The chain has TRBV11-2 and TRBJ2-3, with 7 bases lining up with TRBD2. Germline-derived CDR1 and CDR2 are SGHAT and FQNNGV. CDR3 length: 16 amino acids. V shed 1 base, J shed 1 base, and the junction held 5 bases outside the gene matches.

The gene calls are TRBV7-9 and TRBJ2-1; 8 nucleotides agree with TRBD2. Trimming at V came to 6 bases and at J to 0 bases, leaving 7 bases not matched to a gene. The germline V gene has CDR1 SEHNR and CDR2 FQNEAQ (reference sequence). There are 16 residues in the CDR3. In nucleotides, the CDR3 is TGTGCCAGCAGTTCCGAAAGCGGGGGCTCCTACAATGAGCAGTTCTTC. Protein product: CASSSESGGSYNEQFF.

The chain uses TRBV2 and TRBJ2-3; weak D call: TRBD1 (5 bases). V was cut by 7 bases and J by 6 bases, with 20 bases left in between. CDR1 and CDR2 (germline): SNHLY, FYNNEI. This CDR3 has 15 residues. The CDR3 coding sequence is TGTGCCAGCACCTCCCAGAAAACAGGTGGGGATACGCAGTATTTT. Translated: CASTSQKTGGDTQYF.

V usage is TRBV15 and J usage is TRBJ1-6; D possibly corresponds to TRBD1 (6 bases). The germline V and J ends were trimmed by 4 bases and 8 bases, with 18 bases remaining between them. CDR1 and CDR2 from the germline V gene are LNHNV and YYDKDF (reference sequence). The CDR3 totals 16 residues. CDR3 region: CATSKTPGHGDSPLHF. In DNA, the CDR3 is TGTGCCACCAGCAAAACTCCGGGACATGGGGATTCACCCCTCCACTTT. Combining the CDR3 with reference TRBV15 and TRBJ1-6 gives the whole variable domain DAMVIQNPRYQVTQFGKPVTLSCSQTLNHNVMYWYQQKSSQAPKLLFHYYDKDFNNEADTPDNFQSRRPNTSFCFLDIRSPGLGDTAMYLCATSKTPGHGDSPLHFGNGTRLTVT.